Listed below are T cell receptor beta chains from one sample, sequenced in a study of cytomegalovirus exposure and HLA in healthy donors. Some clones are missing from TCRdb's copy, which holds only in-frame ones; the method was immunoSEQ multiplex PCR. This sample has 60,000 to 80,000 clones; about 93% occur once, and the top ten carry more than 2.5%. Sequencing used PBMCs. The receptors were sampled from a woman under 30 in good health and CMV-seropositive. CDR3s include the opening cysteine and the closing phenylalanine or tryptophan. A D gene is named only where the DNA matches it firmly. Rows may omit the clone size; those that give it use once, few, many or a size class.

V gene,clone size,J gene,D gene,CDR3 DNA,CDR3 protein
TRBV19,.,TRBJ2-1,TRBD2,TGTGCCACTGGACTAGCGGTTTACAATGAGCAGTTCTTC,CATGLAVYNEQFF
TRBV28,.,TRBJ1-2,.,TGTGCCAGCAGTCCCAATGGGGGGGCAGAGTTCTTAATCTATGGCTACACCTTC,CASSPNGGAEFLIYGYTF
TRBV27,.,TRBJ1-2,TRBD1,TGTGCCAGCACCTCAGGGGACAGGGGAGGGGGAATCTATGGCTACACCTTC,CASTSGDRGGGIYGYTF
TRBV19,.,TRBJ1-6,TRBD1,TGTGCCAGTAGGACAGGGGGCCCGAATAATTCACCCCTCCACTTT,CASRTGGPNNSPLHF
TRBV7-6,.,TRBJ1-6,TRBD1,TGTGCCAGCAGCCCGAGGACAGGAGGGGTAATGGATCACCTCCACTTT,CASSPRTGGVMDHLHF
TRBV5-1,.,TRBJ2-5,.,TGCGCCAGCAGCTTGCGAGAGGCTAAAGAGACCCAGTACTTC,CASSLREAKETQYF
TRBV11-2,.,TRBJ2-5,.,TGTGCCAGCAGCTTTCGAGGGTTGGGCCAAGAGACCCAGTACTTC,CASSFRGLGQETQYF
TRBV7-9,.,TRBJ1-2,.,TGTGCCAGCAGCTTAGTGGGGAGAGACTATGGCTACACCTTC,CASSLVGRDYGYTF
TRBV7-7,.,TRBJ2-5,.,TGTGCTAGCAGCGCAGGACTAACAAAAGAGACCCAGTACTTC,CASSAGLTKETQYF
TRBV19,once,TRBJ1-6,.,TGTGCCAGTAGTAGGCGCCCGGGGGGCATCAATTCACCCCTCCACTTT,CASSRRPGGINSPLHF
TRBV9,.,TRBJ1-5,TRBD1,TGTGCCAGCAGCGGGGGACAGGGTAGCAATCAGCCCCAGCATTTT,CASSGGQGSNQPQHF
TRBV7-2,.,TRBJ1-5,TRBD1,TGTGCCAGCAGCCCCGGGGACAGGATCAATCAGCCCCAGCATTTT,CASSPGDRINQPQHF
TRBV27,.,TRBJ1-3,.,TGTGCCAGCAGTTTAACTATGCAGGGCTCTGGAAACACCATATATTTT,CASSLTMQGSGNTIYF
TRBV28,once,TRBJ2-3,TRBD2,TGTGCCAGCAGTGACCTGGGACTAGCGACACCTGATACGCAGTATTTT,CASSDLGLATPDTQYF
TRBV6-1,.,TRBJ1-1,.,TGTGCCAGCAGTCTGGGCCTTAATAAGAACACTGAAGCTTTCTTT,CASSLGLNKNTEAFF
TRBV4-2,.,TRBJ1-1,TRBD1,TGTGCCAGCAGCCAAGATCGCAGGGGGCTTCCAGCTTTCTTT,CASSQDRRGLPAFF
TRBV5-5,.,TRBJ2-7,.,TGTGCCAGCAGCTTGGTGTCAGGTTATCCCTACGAGCAGTACTTC,CASSLVSGYPYEQYF
TRBV28,.,TRBJ1-2,.,TGTGCCAGCAGTCCTGCTTCAGGGAATAACTATGGCTACACCTTC,CASSPASGNNYGYTF
TRBV15,once,TRBJ1-6,TRBD1,TGTGCCACCAGCAGAGGTACAGGGGGCTATTCACCCCTCCACTTT,CATSRGTGGYSPLHF
TRBV11-2,.,TRBJ2-5,TRBD2,TGTGCCAGCAGCCCCTTGGGCGGGGGGGCCACAGAGACCCAGTACTTC,CASSPLGGGATETQYF
TRBV6-5,once,TRBJ1-1,.,TGTGCCAGCAGTTTAGACAGTTCAGAGAACACTGAAGCTTTCTTT,CASSLDSSENTEAFF
TRBV9,.,TRBJ2-6,.,TGTGCCAGCAGCGTAGCGTCCTCTGGGGCCAACGTCCTGACTTTC,CASSVASSGANVLTF
TRBV2,.,TRBJ2-5,.,TGTGCCAGCAAGGGGCCGAGAGGGGGTCAAGAGACCCAGTACTTC,CASKGPRGGQETQYF
TRBV30,.,TRBJ1-3,.,TGTGCCTGGAGTGTAGGGAGATTAGGAAACACCATATATTTT,CAWSVGRLGNTIYF
TRBV7-9,.,TRBJ1-1,.,TGTGCCAGCAGCTTAGAAGGAGAGGCTGAAGCTTTCTTT,CASSLEGEAEAFF
TRBV11-2,.,TRBJ2-7,.,TGTGCCAGCAGCCTTATAGATCTCTACGAGCAGTACTTC,CASSLIDLYEQYF
TRBV10-2,.,TRBJ2-1,.,TGCGCCAGCAGTAGCGAGAGGGAGCAGTTCTTC,CASSSEREQFF
TRBV19,.,TRBJ1-5,.,TGTGCCAGTAGTCAGGTGGGCAACCGGGGGGGCTATAGCAATCAGCCCCAGCATTTT,CASSQVGNRGGYSNQPQHF
TRBV7-9,.,TRBJ1-1,.,TGTGCCAGCAGCCCAGGTATGATCTTAAACGCTGAAGCTTTCTTT,CASSPGMILNAEAFF
TRBV7-6,.,TRBJ1-1,.,TGTGCCAGCAGCTTAGGCTGGCAGGGCGGTGAAGCTTTCTTT,CASSLGWQGGEAFF
TRBV19,.,TRBJ1-4,.,TGTGCCAGTAGTACCCCCATAGTTGGGGGGATTAATGAAAAACTGTTTTTT,CASSTPIVGGINEKLFF
TRBV7-9,.,TRBJ1-5,.,TGTGCCAGCAGCTTACAGGGGACGGATCAGCCCCAGCATTTT,CASSLQGTDQPQHF
TRBV27,.,TRBJ2-7,.,TGTGCCAGCAGTCACCGATGGGGCTTCTACGAGCAGTACTTC,CASSHRWGFYEQYF
TRBV6-5,once,TRBJ2-1,.,TGTGCCAGCAGTTACGGAGGGGTTTACAATGAGCAGTTCTTC,CASSYGGVYNEQFF
TRBV6-5,.,TRBJ2-1,TRBD2,TGTGCCAGCAGATCCCCTAGCGGGAGTTACTATGAGCAGTTCTTC,CASRSPSGSYYEQFF
TRBV6-5,.,TRBJ2-3,.,TGTGCCAGCGGGCGGGGGCGCCCAGATACGCAGTATTTT,CASGRGRPDTQYF
TRBV28,.,TRBJ2-7,TRBD2,TGTGCCAGCAGTCCTTGGACTAGCGGGAGCCCCGAGCAGTACTTC,CASSPWTSGSPEQYF